One sample yielded the 22 T cell receptor beta chains listed below, sequenced in a study of T cells in Graves' hyperthyroidism and ophthalmopathy. TCR beta CDR3 sequences were amplified from RNA transcripts. First-round RT-PCR targeting the TCR CDR3 was performed with the HTBI primer set. TCRdb fed the multiplex PCR reads into MiXCR, producing one record per CDR3 protein. The table lists 350,000 or so distinct CDR3 sequences, roughly a fifth of them singletons. Sequencing was performed on blood. Every receptor here comes from a woman between 50 and 59 years old with Graves' hyperthyroidism.

The chain joins TRBV2 to TRBJ2-2, with D maybe TRBD1 (5 bases). CDR1 and CDR2 (germline): SNHLY, FYNNEI. The V and J ends lost 5 bases and 1 base respectively, with 11 bases between them. The CDR3 has 15 residues. CDR3 sequence reads: CASSLRTKNTGELFF. In nucleotides, the CDR3 is TGTGCCAGCAGTTTGAGGACAAAGAACACCGGGGAGCTGTTTTTT.

This clonotype showed up many times. This sequence joins TRBV27 and TRBJ2-4, with 11 positions matching TRBD1. This CDR3 has 15 residues. Per the germline V gene, CDR1 is MNHEY and CDR2 is SMNVEV (reference sequence). The V gene end was trimmed by 7 bases and the J gene end by 9 bases; junction bases not matched to a gene: 11. The CDR3 coding sequence is TGTGCCAGCACCTCTTTGGGGACAGGGGGGCGCATTCAGTACTTC. This encodes CASTSLGTGGRIQYF.

The rearrangement uses TRBV7-9 and TRBJ2-6; 7 nucleotides agree with TRBD1. This CDR3 has 17 amino acids. Germline V lookup: CDR1 SEHNR, CDR2 FQNEAQ (reference sequence). V shed 10 bases, J shed 0 bases, and the junction held 12 bases outside the gene matches. The CDR3 here is CATVRGILLSGANVLTF. The CDR3 DNA follows: TGTGCCACCGTCAGGGGGATCCTCCTCTCTGGGGCCAACGTCCTGACTTTC.

The sample holds a few counts of this clonotype. The V call is TRBV29-1, the J call TRBJ1-2; D is undetermined. The CDR3 contains 13 residues. With 3 bases removed from V and 5 bases from J, the gap between germline ends came to 13 bases. Germline V CDR1 and CDR2: SQVTM, ANQGSEA. CDR3 in amino acids: CSVDRSRGYGYTF. CDR3 in DNA: TGCAGCGTTGACAGGTCCCGAGGGTATGGCTACACCTTC. Based on the CDR3 plus reference TRBV29-1 and TRBJ1-2, the full variable domain is SAVISQKPSRDICQRGTSLTIQCQVDSQVTMMFWYRQQPGQSLTLIATANQGSEATYESGFVIDKFPISRPNLTFSTLTVSNMSPEDSSIYLCSVDRSRGYGYTFGSGTRLTVV.

A few counts support this clonotype. This chain connects TRBV3-1 to TRBJ2-5; D tentatively fits TRBD1 or TRBD2 (5 bases each). The CDR3 extends over 16 amino acids. Germline loops: CDR1 LGHDT, CDR2 YNNKEL (reference sequence). Trimming took 0 bases from V and 5 from J, leaving 16 bases between them. The DNA of the CDR3 is TGTGCCAGCAGCCAAGATCTTGGTTATGAGGGGGAGACCCAGTACTTC. It specifies CASSQDLGYEGETQYF.

The sample holds a few counts of this clonotype. This may stem from a read error, because a much larger clone lies one nucleotide away. The J gene is TRBJ2-2, the V gene TRBV30, with D hard to call. This CDR3 comprises 13 residues. Germline CDR1 is GTSNPN and CDR2 is SVGIG (reference sequence). Trimming removed 1 base from V and 1 base from J, with 4 bases in between. DNA for the CDR3: TGTGCCTGGAGTGGAAGGAACACCGGGGAGCTGTTTTTT. Translating gives CAWSGRNTGELFF.

This clonotype showed up many times. This chain connects TRBV10-3 to TRBJ2-7; 10 positions match TRBD1. This CDR3 has 14 amino acids. The J segment lost 5 bases and the V segment lost 6 bases, leaving 7 bases of the junction unmatched. The germline CDR1 and CDR2 sequences are ENHRY and SYGVKD. The CDR3 DNA is TGTGCCATCAGGGGGACAGGGGTATTCGACGAGCAGTACTTC. Translating gives CAIRGTGVFDEQYF.

This chain joins TRBV2 and TRBJ1-4, with a tentative D call TRBD1 (5 bases). CDR1 is SNHLY and CDR2 is FYNNEI in the germline V gene. The CDR3 extends over 15 amino acids. Trimming pared 6 bases from V and 8 bases from J, leaving 19 bases between. DNA of the CDR3: TGTGCCAGCAGCAACGGAAGGGGACTGGGAGAAAAACTGTTTTTT. It codes for CASSNGRGLGEKLFF.

The genes are TRBV28 and TRBJ2-7; possibly TRBD2 for D (6 bases). The CDR3 extends over 15 amino acids. Looked up from germline, CDR1 is MDHEN and CDR2 is SYDVKM. V was trimmed by 6 bases and J by 4 bases, leaving 19 bases between them. The CDR3 coding sequence is TGTGCCAGCAGCCGGAGGGACGGCGGTGGGTACGAGCAGTACTTC. It codes for CASSRRDGGGYEQYF.

This clonotype was observed at least ten times. The gene calls are TRBV7-9 and TRBJ2-3, with TRBD1 identical over 9 bases. The V and J ends lost 6 bases and 1 base, in that order; junction bases with no gene match: 8. This CDR3 region has 16 residues. Per germline, CDR1 SEHNR and CDR2 FQNEAQ (reference sequence). CDR3 in amino acids: CASRTTGQGRTDTQYF. The CDR3 nucleotides are TGTGCCAGCAGAACAACGGGACAGGGTCGCACAGATACGCAGTATTTT.

The chain employs TRBV27 and TRBJ2-7; TRBD1 might be the D (5 bases). V was clipped by 10 bases and J by 2 bases, with 15 bases between them. This CDR3 contains 13 residues. The V gene's germline CDR1 is MNHEY and CDR2 SMNVEV (reference sequence). The CDR3 DNA follows: TGTGCCACCCGTAGACAGTCCGCCTACGAGCAGTACTTC. Translating gives CATRRQSAYEQYF.

In its sample, this clonotype was seen many times. The chain is built from TRBV7-8 and TRBJ2-7; 7 bases map to TRBD2. The germline V gene encodes CDR1 SGHVS and CDR2 FQNEAQ. CDR3 length equals 15 residues. The V and J ends lost 4 bases and 5 bases, in that order; junction bases with no gene match: 11. DNA of the CDR3: TGTGCCAGCAGCTCAGAGAGGACTAGTTCGAACGAGCAGTACTTC. Its translation: CASSSERTSSNEQYF.

The chain carries TRBV6-4 and TRBJ1-1; the match to TRBD1 covers 8 bases. The CDR3 is 14 amino acids. After removal of 2 bases from V and 4 bases from J, the junction contained 3 bases not matched to a gene. Germline-derived CDR1 and CDR2 are MRHNA and SNTAGT. The CDR3: CASSDTDRATEAFF. CDR3 nucleotides: TGTGCCAGCAGTGACACGGACAGGGCCACTGAAGCTTTCTTT.

The CDR3 sequence: CASWGPYTEAFF. The DNA for the CDR3 is TGTGCCAGCTGGGGACCGTACACTGAAGCTTTCTTT. This chain connects TRBV12-3 or TRBV12-4 to TRBJ1-1; possible D gene TRBD1, 5 bases. The length of the CDR3 is 12 residues. V lost 8 bases to trimming and J lost 3 bases, with 10 bases between them.

There are a few counts of this clonotype. The genes are TRBV3-1 and TRBJ1-5; D might be TRBD1 (6 bases). V was clipped by 4 bases and J by 4 bases, with 11 bases between them. Germline CDR1 is LGHDT and CDR2 is YNNKEL (reference sequence). This CDR3 has 14 amino acids. In nucleotides, the CDR3 is TGTGCCAGCAGCCCAGCCAGGGGAAATCAGCCCCAGCATTTT. This codes for CASSPARGNQPQHF. Drawing the rest from reference TRBV3-1 and TRBJ1-5, the complete variable domain is DTAVSQTPKYLVTQMGNDKSIKCEQNLGHDTMYWYKQDSKKFLKIMFSYNNKELIINETVPNRFSPKSPDKAHLNLHINSLELGDSAVYFCASSPARGNQPQHFGDGTRLSIL.

A few counts support this clonotype. An end of the junction does not agree with germline; a read error may underlie this. This sequence joins TRBV28 and TRBJ1-1; a weak D match, TRBD1 (6 bases). The CDR3 covers 14 residues. Germline CDR1 and CDR2: MDHEN and SYDVKM. This chain's CDR3 is CASRVDRGNIEAFF. The CDR3 nucleotides are TGTGCCAGCAGAGTGGACAGAGGGAACATTGAAGCTTTCTTT.

This rearrangement joins TRBV29-1 to TRBJ2-3, with 7 bases that match TRBD2. The CDR3 runs 18 residues. Per germline, CDR1 SQVTM and CDR2 ANQGSEA. J lost 2 bases, V lost 5 bases, and 19 bases had no gene match. CDR3 in amino acids: CSVTPGGSWRGTTDTQYF. As DNA, the CDR3 is TGCAGCGTTACCCCGGGGGGAAGCTGGCGGGGGACCACAGATACGCAGTATTTT.

In the case of this clonotype: Since a much larger clone is just one base distant, this may be a read error. CDR3 in DNA: TGTGCCTGGAGTGTACGAATCGGGAGGGTGAATGAGCAGTTCTTC. Its protein product is CAWSVRIGRVNEQFF. The V gene is TRBV30, the J gene TRBJ2-1; the match to TRBD2 covers 8 bases. Per the germline V gene, CDR1 is GTSNPN and CDR2 is SVGIG (reference sequence). V lost 0 bases and J lost 7; bases outside the gene matches: 8. The CDR3 is 15 amino acids.

In this sample, this clonotype turned up many times. V usage is TRBV7-9 and J usage is TRBJ1-5; D uncertain. CDR1 is SEHNR and CDR2 is FQNEAQ in the germline V gene (reference sequence). The CDR3 has 13 residues. Between the trimmed V and J ends, which lost 1 base and 6 bases, there was a span of 7 bases. The CDR3 bases are TGTGCCAGCAGCTTAGAACAGTTTCAGCCCCAGCATTTT. It is translated as CASSLEQFQPQHF.

This clonotype was picked up many times. The chain employs TRBV28 and TRBJ1-5, with 8 bases identical to TRBD1. The CDR3 has 15 residues. Looked up from germline, CDR1 is MDHEN and CDR2 is SYDVKM. V dropped 3 bases and J dropped 3; count of bases not matched to a gene: 4. CDR3 sequence: CASSFQGATNQPQHF. Here the CDR3 DNA reads TGTGCCAGCAGTTTTCAGGGGGCTACCAATCAGCCCCAGCATTTT.

J is TRBJ2-7 and V is TRBV27; D call uncertain. Germline loops: CDR1 MNHEY, CDR2 SMNVEV (reference sequence). Deletions cut 0 bases from V and 2 bases from J, with 5 bases between. The CDR3 has 13 amino acids. Here the CDR3 reads CASSLSYAYEQYF. The CDR3 DNA reads TGTGCCAGCAGTTTATCGTATGCCTACGAGCAGTACTTC.

The V and J genes are TRBV20-1 and TRBJ2-3; 8 bases fit TRBD2. After removal of 3 bases from V and 5 bases from J, the junction contained 7 bases not matched to a gene. The germline V gene has CDR1 DFQATT and CDR2 SNEGSKA (reference sequence). This CDR3 has 14 residues. CDR3: CSARRVAGIDTQYF. The DNA for the CDR3 is TGCAGTGCTAGGAGAGTAGCGGGGATAGATACGCAGTATTTT.